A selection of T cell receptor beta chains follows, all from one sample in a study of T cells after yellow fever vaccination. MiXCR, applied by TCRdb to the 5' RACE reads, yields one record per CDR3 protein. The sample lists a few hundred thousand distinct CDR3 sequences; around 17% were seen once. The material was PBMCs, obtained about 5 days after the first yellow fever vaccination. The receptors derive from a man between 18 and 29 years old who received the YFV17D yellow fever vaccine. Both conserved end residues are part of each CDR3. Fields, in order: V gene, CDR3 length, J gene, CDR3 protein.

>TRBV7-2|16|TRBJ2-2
CASSLAPQTNTGELFF
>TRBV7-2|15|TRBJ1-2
CASSLGAGAFNGYTF
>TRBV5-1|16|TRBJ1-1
CASSLGRTGIGTEAFF
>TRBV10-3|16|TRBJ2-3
CAISVSGASHTDTQYF
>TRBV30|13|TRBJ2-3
CAWCRGDTDTQYF
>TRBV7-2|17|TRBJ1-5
CASSPGGVGGMYQPQHF
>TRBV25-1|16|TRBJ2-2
CATQGRGRLNTGELFF
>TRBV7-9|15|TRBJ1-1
CASSLGARENTEAFF
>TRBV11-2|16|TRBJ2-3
CASSLDRGWVPDTQYF
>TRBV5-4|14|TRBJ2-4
CASSWGQGGNIQYF
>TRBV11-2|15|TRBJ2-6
CASSYEGSGANVLTF
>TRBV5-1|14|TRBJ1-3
CASSLGGRGNTIYF
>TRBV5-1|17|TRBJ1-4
CASSFRDRGRRDEKLFF
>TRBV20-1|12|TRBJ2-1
CSASRQDNEQFF
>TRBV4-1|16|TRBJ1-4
CASSQDRDSRNEKLFF
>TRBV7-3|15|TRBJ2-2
CASSPASAATGELFF
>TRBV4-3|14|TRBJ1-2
CASSLKGDGYGYTF
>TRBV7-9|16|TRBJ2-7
CASSLALGQGAREQYF
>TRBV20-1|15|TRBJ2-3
CSARSGGGRTDTQYF
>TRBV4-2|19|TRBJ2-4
CASSQEGLAGGVAKNIQYF
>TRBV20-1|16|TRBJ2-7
CSARPLGGGPSYEQYF
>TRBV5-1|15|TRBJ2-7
CASSPPDRGIYEQYF
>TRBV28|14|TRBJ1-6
CAGGDSSYNSPLHF
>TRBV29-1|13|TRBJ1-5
CSAGGAGGQPQHF
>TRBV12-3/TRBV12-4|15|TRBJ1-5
CASSLGQSPDQPQHF
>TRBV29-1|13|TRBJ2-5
CSVEQGRGETQYF
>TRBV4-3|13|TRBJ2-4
CASSQDYTDLQYF
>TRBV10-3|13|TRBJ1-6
CASIDSYNSPLHF
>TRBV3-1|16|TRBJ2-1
CASSPPGGGALSEQFF
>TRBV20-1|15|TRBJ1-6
CSAIRGGSYNSPLHF
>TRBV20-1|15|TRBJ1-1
CSARQGRRENTEAFF
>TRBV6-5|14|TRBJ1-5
CASSYSQVNQPQHF